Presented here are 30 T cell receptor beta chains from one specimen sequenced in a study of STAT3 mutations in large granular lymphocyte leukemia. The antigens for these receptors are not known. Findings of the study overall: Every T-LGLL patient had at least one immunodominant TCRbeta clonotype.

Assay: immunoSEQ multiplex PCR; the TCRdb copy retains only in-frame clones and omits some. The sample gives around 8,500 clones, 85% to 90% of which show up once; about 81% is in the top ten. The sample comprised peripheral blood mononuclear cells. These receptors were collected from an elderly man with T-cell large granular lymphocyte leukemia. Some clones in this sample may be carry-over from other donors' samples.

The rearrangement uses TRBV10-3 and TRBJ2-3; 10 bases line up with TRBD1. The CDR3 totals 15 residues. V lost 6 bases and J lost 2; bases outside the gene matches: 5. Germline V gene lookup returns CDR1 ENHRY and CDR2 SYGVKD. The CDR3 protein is CAIRGDRGSTDTQYF. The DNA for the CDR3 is TGTGCCATCAGAGGGGACAGGGGATCCACAGATACGCAGTATTTT.

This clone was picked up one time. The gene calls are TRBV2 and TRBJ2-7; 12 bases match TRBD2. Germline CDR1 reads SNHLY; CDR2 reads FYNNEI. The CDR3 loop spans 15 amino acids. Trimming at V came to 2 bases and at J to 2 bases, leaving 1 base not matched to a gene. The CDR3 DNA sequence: TGTGCCAGCAGTGAATGGACTAGCGGGGCCTACGAGCAGTACTTC. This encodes CASSEWTSGAYEQYF.

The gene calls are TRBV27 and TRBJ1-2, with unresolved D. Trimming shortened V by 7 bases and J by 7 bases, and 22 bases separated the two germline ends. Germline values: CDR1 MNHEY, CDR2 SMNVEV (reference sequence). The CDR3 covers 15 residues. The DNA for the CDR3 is TGTGCCAGCACCCCTGGTTCGGGCTTTCGAGGTGGCTACACCTTC. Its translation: CASTPGSGFRGGYTF.

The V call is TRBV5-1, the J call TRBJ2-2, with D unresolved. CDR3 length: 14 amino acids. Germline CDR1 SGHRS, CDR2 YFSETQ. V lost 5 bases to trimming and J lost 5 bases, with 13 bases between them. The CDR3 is CASREELPTGELFF. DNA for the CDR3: TGCGCCAGCAGAGAGGAGTTACCGACCGGGGAGCTGTTTTTT.

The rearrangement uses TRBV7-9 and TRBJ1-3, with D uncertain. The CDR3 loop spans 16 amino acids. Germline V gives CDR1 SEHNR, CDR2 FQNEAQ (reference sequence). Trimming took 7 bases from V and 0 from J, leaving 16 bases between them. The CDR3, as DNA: TGTGCCAGCACCGTACCACAGATTCTCTCTGGAAACACCATATATTTT. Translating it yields CASTVPQILSGNTIYF.

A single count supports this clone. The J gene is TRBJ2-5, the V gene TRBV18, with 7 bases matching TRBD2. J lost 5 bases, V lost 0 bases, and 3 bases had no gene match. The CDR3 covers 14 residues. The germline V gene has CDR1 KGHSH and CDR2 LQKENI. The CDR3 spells CASSPPGGLETQYF. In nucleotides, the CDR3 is TGTGCCAGCTCACCACCCGGGGGGTTGGAGACCCAGTACTTC.

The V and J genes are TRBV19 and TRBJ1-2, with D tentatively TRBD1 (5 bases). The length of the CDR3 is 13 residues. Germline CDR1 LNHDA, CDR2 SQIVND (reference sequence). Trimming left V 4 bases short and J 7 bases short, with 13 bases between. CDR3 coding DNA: TGTGCCAGTAGTAGGGAGGGGTCGCTTGGCTACACCTTC. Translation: CASSREGSLGYTF. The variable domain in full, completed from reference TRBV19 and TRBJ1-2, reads DGGITQSPKYLFRKEGQNVTLSCEQNLNHDAMYWYRQDPGQGLRLIYYSQIVNDFQKGDIAEGYSVSREKKESFPLTVTSAQKNPTAFYLCASSREGSLGYTFGSGTRLTVV.

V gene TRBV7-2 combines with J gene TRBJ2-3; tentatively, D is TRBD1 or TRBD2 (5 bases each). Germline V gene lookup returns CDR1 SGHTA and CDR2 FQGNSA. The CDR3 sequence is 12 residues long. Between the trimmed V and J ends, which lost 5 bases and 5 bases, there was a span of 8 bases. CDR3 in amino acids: CASSRDLDTQYF. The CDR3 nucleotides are TGTGCCAGCAGCCGGGACCTAGATACGCAGTATTTT.

CDR3 residues: CASSPNQAAYEQYF. The CDR3 DNA follows: TGTGCCAGCTCACCTAACCAAGCTGCCTACGAGCAGTACTTC. This chain joins TRBV18 and TRBJ2-7; D is uncertain. The V end lost 3 bases, the J end lost 2 bases, and 11 bases lay between the germline ends. Germline loops: CDR1 KGHSH, CDR2 LQKENI. The CDR3 covers 14 residues.

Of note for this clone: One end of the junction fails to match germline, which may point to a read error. CDR3: CASSLASGRATVF. CDR3 nucleotides: TGTGCCAGCAGCTTAGCATCCGGCAGGGCCACCGTTTTC. The chain couples TRBV7-8 to TRBJ1-2; D may be TRBD1 (5 bases). This CDR3 is built from 13 residues. Germline CDR1 SGHVS, CDR2 FQNEAQ.

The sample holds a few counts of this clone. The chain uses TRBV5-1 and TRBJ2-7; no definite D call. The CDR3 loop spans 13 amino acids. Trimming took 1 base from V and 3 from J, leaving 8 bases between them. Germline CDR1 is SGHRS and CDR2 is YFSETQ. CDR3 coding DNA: TGCGCCAGCAGCTTGACCGGCCTCTACGAGCAGTACTTC. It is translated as CASSLTGLYEQYF.

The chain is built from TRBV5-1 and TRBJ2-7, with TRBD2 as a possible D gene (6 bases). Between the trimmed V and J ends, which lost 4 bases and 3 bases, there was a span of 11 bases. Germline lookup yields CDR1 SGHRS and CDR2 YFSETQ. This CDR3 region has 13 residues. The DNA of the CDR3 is TGCGCCAGCAGCATCGGGGGAAACTACGAGCAGTACTTC. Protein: CASSIGGNYEQYF.

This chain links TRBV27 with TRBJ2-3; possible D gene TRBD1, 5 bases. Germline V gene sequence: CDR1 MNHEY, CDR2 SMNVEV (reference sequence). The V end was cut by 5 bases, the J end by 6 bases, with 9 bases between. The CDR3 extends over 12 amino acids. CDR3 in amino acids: CASSNQGDTQYF. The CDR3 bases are TGTGCCAGCAGTAACCAGGGTGATACGCAGTATTTT.

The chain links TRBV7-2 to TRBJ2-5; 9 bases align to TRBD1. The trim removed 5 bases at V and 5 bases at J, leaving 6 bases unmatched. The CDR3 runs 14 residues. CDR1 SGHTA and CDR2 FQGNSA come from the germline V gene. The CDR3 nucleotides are TGTGCCAGCAGCCTCGGGACAGGGAGGGAGACCCAGTACTTC. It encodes CASSLGTGRETQYF.

DNA for the CDR3: TGTGCCAGCAGTAGTCGCAATACGCAGTATTTT. Residues: CASSSRNTQYF. The chain carries TRBV27 and TRBJ2-3; D uncertain. The CDR3 extends over 11 amino acids. From germline, CDR1 is MNHEY and CDR2 SMNVEV (reference sequence). V shed 5 bases and J shed 7 bases, with 7 bases lying between them.

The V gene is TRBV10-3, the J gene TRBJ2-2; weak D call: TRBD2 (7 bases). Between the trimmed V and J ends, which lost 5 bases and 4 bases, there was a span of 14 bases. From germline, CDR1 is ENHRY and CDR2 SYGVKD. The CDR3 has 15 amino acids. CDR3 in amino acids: CAISPGGGFTGELFF. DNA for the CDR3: TGTGCCATCAGTCCGGGGGGCGGTTTCACCGGGGAGCTGTTTTTT.

CDR3 DNA sequence: TGTGCCAGCAGTATCCGGGACAGAAGCAATCAGCCCCAGCATTTT. This encodes CASSIRDRSNQPQHF. The genes are TRBV6-6 and TRBJ1-5; 7 positions agree with TRBD1. Losses at the gene ends were 5 bases for V and 1 base for J; bases not matched to a gene: 5. The germline V gene has CDR1 MNHNY and CDR2 SVGAGI (reference sequence). The CDR3 totals 15 residues.

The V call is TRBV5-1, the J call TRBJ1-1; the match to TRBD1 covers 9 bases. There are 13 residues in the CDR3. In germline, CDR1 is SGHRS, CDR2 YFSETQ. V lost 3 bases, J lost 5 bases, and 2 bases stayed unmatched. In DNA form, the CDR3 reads TGCGCCAGCAGCTCGACAGGGGGGACTGAAGCTTTCTTT. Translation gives CASSSTGGTEAFF.

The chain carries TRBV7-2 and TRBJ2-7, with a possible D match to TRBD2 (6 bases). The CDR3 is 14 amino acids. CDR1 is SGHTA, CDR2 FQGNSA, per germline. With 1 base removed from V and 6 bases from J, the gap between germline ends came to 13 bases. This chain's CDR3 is CASSLDRTRGEQYF. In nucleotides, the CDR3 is TGTGCCAGCAGCTTAGACAGGACGCGGGGCGAGCAGTACTTC.

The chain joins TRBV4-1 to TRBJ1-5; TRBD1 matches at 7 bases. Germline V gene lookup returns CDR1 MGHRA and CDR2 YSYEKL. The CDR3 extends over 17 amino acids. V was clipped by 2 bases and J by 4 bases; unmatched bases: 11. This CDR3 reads CASSQFPTGERNQPQHF. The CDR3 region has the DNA TGCGCCAGCAGCCAATTTCCCACAGGGGAGAGGAATCAGCCCCAGCATTTT.

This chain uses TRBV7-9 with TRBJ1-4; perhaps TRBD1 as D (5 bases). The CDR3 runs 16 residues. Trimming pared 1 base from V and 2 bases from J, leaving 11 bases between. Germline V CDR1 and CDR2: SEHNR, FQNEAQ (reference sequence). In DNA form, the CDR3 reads TGTGCCAGCAGCTTAGGGGCGGCAGGGACTAATGAAAAACTGTTTTTT. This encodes CASSLGAAGTNEKLFF.

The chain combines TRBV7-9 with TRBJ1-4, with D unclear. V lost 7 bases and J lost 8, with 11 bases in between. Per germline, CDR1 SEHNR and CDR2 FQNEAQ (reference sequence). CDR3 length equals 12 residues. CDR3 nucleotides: TGTGCCAGCAAGAGAGAGGACGAAAAACTGTTTTTT. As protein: CASKREDEKLFF.

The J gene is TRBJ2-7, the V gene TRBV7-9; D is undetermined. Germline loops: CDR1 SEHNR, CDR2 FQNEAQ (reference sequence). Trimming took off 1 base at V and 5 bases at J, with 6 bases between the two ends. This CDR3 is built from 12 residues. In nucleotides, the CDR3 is TGTGCCAGCAGCTTAGTCATGCACGAGCAGTACTTC. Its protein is CASSLVMHEQYF.

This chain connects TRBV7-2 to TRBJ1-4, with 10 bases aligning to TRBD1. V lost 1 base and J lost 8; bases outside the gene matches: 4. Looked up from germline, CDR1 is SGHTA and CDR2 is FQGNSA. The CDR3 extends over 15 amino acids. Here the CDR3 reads CASSLVTGGEEKLFF. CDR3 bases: TGTGCCAGCAGCTTAGTGACAGGGGGCGAGGAAAAACTGTTTTTT.

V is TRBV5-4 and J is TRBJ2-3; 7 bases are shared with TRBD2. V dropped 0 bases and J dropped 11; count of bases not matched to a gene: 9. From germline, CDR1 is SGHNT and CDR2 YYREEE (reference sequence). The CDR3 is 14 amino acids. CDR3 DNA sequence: TGTGCCAGCAGCTTGGCTAGCGGAAAACGGGGGCAGTATTTT. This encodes CASSLASGKRGQYF. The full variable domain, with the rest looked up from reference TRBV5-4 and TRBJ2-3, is ETGVTQSPTHLIKTRGQQVTLRCSSQSGHNTVSWYQQALGQGPQFIFQYYREEENGRGNFPPRFSGLQFPNYSSELNVNALELDDSALYLCASSLASGKRGQYFGPGTRLTVL.

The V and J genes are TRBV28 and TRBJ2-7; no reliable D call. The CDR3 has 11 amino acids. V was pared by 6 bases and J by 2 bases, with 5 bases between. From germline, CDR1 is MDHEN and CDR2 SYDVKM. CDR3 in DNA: TGTGCCAGCAGCCTCGCCTACGAGCAGTACTTC. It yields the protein CASSLAYEQYF.

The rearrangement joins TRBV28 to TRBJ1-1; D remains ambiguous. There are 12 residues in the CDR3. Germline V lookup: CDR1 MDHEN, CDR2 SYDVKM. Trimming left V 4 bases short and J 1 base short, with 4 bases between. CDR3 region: CASSYQNTEAFF. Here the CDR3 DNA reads TGTGCCAGCAGTTATCAGAACACTGAAGCTTTCTTT. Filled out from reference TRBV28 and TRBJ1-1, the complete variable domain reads DVKVTQSSRYLVKRTGEKVFLECVQDMDHENMFWYRQDPGLGLRLIYFSYDVKMKEKGDIPEGYSVSREKKERFSLILESASTNQTSMYLCASSYQNTEAFFGQGTRLTVV.

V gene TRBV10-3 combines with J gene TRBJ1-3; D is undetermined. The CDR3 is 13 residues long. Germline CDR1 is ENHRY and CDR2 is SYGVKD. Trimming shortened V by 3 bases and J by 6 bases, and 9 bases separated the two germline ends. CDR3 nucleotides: TGTGCCATCAGTGAAGCCTTTACAAACACCATATATTTT. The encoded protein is CAISEAFTNTIYF.

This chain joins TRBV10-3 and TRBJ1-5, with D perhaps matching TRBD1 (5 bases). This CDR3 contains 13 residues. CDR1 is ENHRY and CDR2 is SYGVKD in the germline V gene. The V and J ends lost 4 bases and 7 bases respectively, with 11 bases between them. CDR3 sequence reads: CAISGEGTQPQHF. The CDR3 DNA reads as TGTGCCATCAGTGGTGAGGGGACGCAGCCCCAGCATTTT.

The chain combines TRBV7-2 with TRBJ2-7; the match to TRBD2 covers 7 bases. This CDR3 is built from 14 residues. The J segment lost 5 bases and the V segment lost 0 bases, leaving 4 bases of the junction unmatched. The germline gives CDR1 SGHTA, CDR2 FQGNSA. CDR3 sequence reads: CASSLAGGYDEQYF. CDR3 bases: TGTGCCAGCAGCTTAGCGGGGGGGTATGACGAGCAGTACTTC.